This is a list of T cell receptor gamma chains from one sample in a study of Vδ1+ human thymocytes. TCRdb redid clone calling on the multiplex PCR reads using CATT. The top ten hold under 2% of the sample, which has about 36,000 gamma-chain clones, 20% to 25% seen once. The sequencing sample was made of Vdelta1+ gamma-delta thymocytes from the thymus. The origin of the receptors is a girl younger than two who had congenital heart surgery. The conserved cysteine and the conserved F or W are not part of the CDR3 here.

v_gene: TRGV3; CDR3aa: ATWDRPKL
v_gene: TRGV2; CDR3aa: ATWDGRDRHKKL
v_gene: TRGV2; CDR3aa: ATRRFKKL
v_gene: TRGV3; CDR3aa: ATWDRPPTGWFKI
v_gene: TRGV9; CDR3aa: ALWEVSGYYKKL
v_gene: TRGV2; CDR3aa: ATWATGWIKT
v_gene: TRGV3; CDR3aa: ATWALTENYYKKL
v_gene: TRGV9; CDR3aa: ALWEVDEKL
v_gene: TRGV5; CDR3aa: ATWDRRGSHYYKKL
v_gene: TRGV8; CDR3aa: ATWDHSSDWIKT
v_gene: TRGV3; CDR3aa: ATWDTPPKL
v_gene: TRGV9; CDR3aa: ALWEVPMKL
v_gene: TRGV8; CDR3aa: ATWTSRGSDWIKT
v_gene: TRGV8; CDR3aa: ATWEADKNYYKKL
v_gene: TRGV4; CDR3aa: ATWDGQSYKKL
v_gene: TRGV3; CDR3aa: ATWDRGSYYKKL
v_gene: TRGV9; CDR3aa: AFPPGKL
v_gene: TRGV3; CDR3aa: ATWDRHEGKL
v_gene: TRGV3; CDR3aa: ATWDRLRNKGSDWIKT
v_gene: TRGV4; CDR3aa: ATWDSRSDWIKT
v_gene: TRGV2; CDR3aa: ATWPRDSDWIKT
v_gene: TRGV2; CDR3aa: ATWDGLRKKL
v_gene: TRGV2; CDR3aa: ATWDGPKLEYYKKL
v_gene: TRGV2; CDR3aa: AAWDAARSDWIKT
v_gene: TRGV3; CDR3aa: ATWDRRFVGYKKL
v_gene: TRGV8; CDR3aa: ATWDRPYKKL
v_gene: TRGV9; CDR3aa: ALWEAEERYKKL
v_gene: TRGV2; CDR3aa: ATWDGRRYKKL